Each of the 5 T cell receptor beta chains below was sequenced from the same sample in a study of blood T cell repertoires in COVID-19. Measured with immunoSEQ multiplex PCR; TCRdb has only the in-frame clones, and not every one. The data show 100,000 to 150,000 clones, with roughly four fifths seen just once and about 3.8% held by the top ten. Sequenced sample: peripheral blood. These receptors were obtained from a woman between 50 and 59 years old with acute or convalescent COVID-19.

The table lists this clone with a count of one. The chain employs TRBV18 and TRBJ2-5, with a weak D call TRBD2 (5 bases). The CDR3 is 13 residues long. V lost 1 base to trimming and J lost 3 bases, with 6 bases between them. Germline V gene lookup returns CDR1 KGHSH and CDR2 LQKENI. The CDR3: CASSPQTKETQYF. Written as DNA, the CDR3 is TGTGCCAGCTCACCACAGACTAAAGAGACCCAGTACTTC.

This chain connects TRBV5-4 to TRBJ2-3, with 9 nucleotides matching TRBD2. This CDR3 comprises 15 residues. Germline V gives CDR1 SGHNT, CDR2 YYREEE (reference sequence). The J segment lost 2 bases and the V segment lost 3 bases, leaving 4 bases of the junction unmatched. The CDR3, as DNA: TGTGCCAGCAGCTGGACTAGCGAATACACAGATACGCAGTATTTT. Its translation is CASSWTSEYTDTQYF. The variable domain in full, with the rest retrieved from reference TRBV5-4 and TRBJ2-3, is ETGVTQSPTHLIKTRGQQVTLRCSSQSGHNTVSWYQQALGQGPQFIFQYYREEENGRGNFPPRFSGLQFPNYSSELNVNALELDDSALYLCASSWTSEYTDTQYFGPGTRLTVL.

This chain joins TRBV28 and TRBJ2-3, with TRBD2 matching 11 bases. The CDR3 runs to 16 residues. Per the germline V gene, CDR1 is MDHEN and CDR2 is SYDVKM. V lost 3 bases to trimming and J lost 2 bases; unmatched junction nucleotides: 4. The CDR3 DNA reads as TGTGCCAGCAGTTTTTGGGGACTAGCGGACACAGATACGCAGTATTTT. As protein: CASSFWGLADTDTQYF.

This clone appeared a few times. This chain joins TRBV7-9 and TRBJ2-1; TRBD2 agrees at 9 bases. With 1 base clipped from V and 6 bases from J, the junction kept 16 bases outside the gene matches. Germline values: CDR1 SEHNR, CDR2 FQNEAQ (reference sequence). The CDR3 covers 19 residues. The CDR3 DNA is TGTGCCAGCAGCTTAGGCATATGGGCTAGCGGGGCCCGGGGCAATGAGCAGTTCTTC. Translated: CASSLGIWASGARGNEQFF.

The rearrangement links TRBV6-5 to TRBJ2-1; 9 bases are shared with TRBD2. Germline V gene data show CDR1 as MNHEY and CDR2 as SVGAGI. The CDR3 runs to 14 residues. V dropped 5 bases and J dropped 6; count of bases not matched to a gene: 5. The chain's CDR3 is CASSISGSSNEQFF. CDR3 DNA: TGTGCCAGCAGTATTAGCGGGAGTAGCAATGAGCAGTTCTTC.